A selection of T cell receptor beta chains follows, all from one sample in a study of OX40 agonist ivuxolimab in advanced cancers. TCRdb keeps only in-frame clones here, not all; method: immunoSEQ multiplex PCR. The data contain about 70,000 clones, about 82% of them singletons. The sequences come from CD4+ or CD8+ T cells sorted from blood, collected in a trial of the OX40 agonist ivuxolimab. These receptors were collected from an adult with an advanced solid tumor such as melanoma, head and neck, liver or kidney cancer. Each CDR3 is given with its conserved first and last residue. D genes are given only for firm matches. Clone size is not always given. Where it is, it says once, few, many or a class for expanded clones.

.,TRBV7-9,TRBD1,TRBJ2-5,CASSPWTGQETQYF,TGTGCCAGCAGCCCCTGGACAGGTCAAGAGACCCAGTACTTC
.,TRBV30,.,TRBJ1-1,CAWSTTTGMNTEAFF,TGTGCCTGGAGTACCACGACTGGAATGAACACTGAAGCTTTCTTT
.,TRBV7-6,TRBD2,TRBJ2-3,CASSLTSPPADTQYF,TGTGCCAGCAGCCTGACTAGCCCGCCGGCAGATACGCAGTATTTT
.,TRBV5-8,.,TRBJ2-1,CASSSYSGMEAEQFF,TGTGCCAGCAGCTCGTATAGCGGAATGGAGGCTGAGCAGTTCTTC
.,TRBV2,.,TRBJ2-2,CASKQSDGNTGELFF,TGTGCCAGCAAGCAGTCGGATGGTAACACCGGGGAGCTGTTTTTT
.,TRBV4-2,.,TRBJ1-4,CASSQGGAIEKLFF,TGTGCCAGCAGCCAGGGGGGCGCGATTGAAAAACTGTTTTTT
few,TRBV4-2,.,TRBJ2-5,CASSQGLRGIQETQYF,TGTGCCAGCAGCCAAGGGCTAAGGGGGATCCAAGAGACCCAGTACTTC
.,TRBV19,.,TRBJ2-3,CASSTGFTDTQYF,TGTGCCAGTAGTACGGGTTTCACAGATACGCAGTATTTT
.,TRBV7-6,.,TRBJ1-4,CASSFGGGGEKLFF,TGTGCCAGCAGCTTCGGGGGGGGAGGTGAAAAACTGTTTTTT
.,TRBV6-5,TRBD1,TRBJ1-6,CASSFFPGTDSPLHF,TGTGCCAGCAGTTTCTTCCCAGGGACAGATTCACCCCTCCACTTT
.,TRBV14,TRBD1,TRBJ2-7,CASSIPGQGAYEQYF,TGTGCCAGCAGCATCCCGGGACAGGGGGCCTACGAGCAGTACTTC
once,TRBV6-5,.,TRBJ2-2,CASSSFIGELFF,TGTGCCAGCAGTTCCTTTATCGGGGAGCTGTTTTTT